These T cell receptor beta chains were read from a single sample in a study of cytotoxic CD8 clonotypes in ibrutinib-treated CLL. Assay used: immunoSEQ multiplex PCR; TCRdb lists only in-frame clones, some missing. This sample has 60,000 to 70,000 clones, with approximately 62% found just once. Source: PBMCs, taken after 12 months of ibrutinib treatment. The receptors were sampled from a human donor with chronic lymphocytic leukemia. Both conserved end residues are part of each CDR3. The D gene is left open where the match is weak. Clone size, where shown, is once, few, many, or a class for clones that have expanded.

v_gene,j_gene,d_gene,abundance,CDR3nt,CDR3aa
TRBV29-1,TRBJ1-1,NA,NA,TGCAGCGTTGAGGAAAGCGGGGGAGGGACTGAAGCTTTCTTT,CSVEESGGGTEAFF
TRBV28,TRBJ2-1,NA,NA,TGTGCCAGCGAAGTTTACAATGAGCAGTTCTTC,CASEVYNEQFF
TRBV7-5,TRBJ1-4,NA,NA,TGTGTCAGAAGCTTTGCGACAGAAGGTAATGAAAAACTGTTTTTT,CVRSFATEGNEKLFF
TRBV2,TRBJ2-7,NA,NA,TGTGCCATTGCGTCCAACGAGCAGTACTTC,CAIASNEQYF
TRBV2,TRBJ2-1,TRBD2,few,TGTGCCAGCAGTGACTGGGACTACAACAATGAGCAGTTCTTC,CASSDWDYNNEQFF
TRBV2,TRBJ2-7,NA,NA,TGTGCCAGCCGGTGGACAGCCTCCTACGAGCAGTACTTC,CASRWTASYEQYF
TRBV6-6,TRBJ2-7,NA,once,TGTGCCAGCAGTTACCCAGGGAACCCCTACGAGCAGTACTTC,CASSYPGNPYEQYF
TRBV27,TRBJ2-7,NA,few,TGTGCCAGCAGTCCCACCCACTTAGCCGAGCAGTACTTC,CASSPTHLAEQYF
TRBV25-1,TRBJ1-1,NA,NA,TGTGCCAGCAGTGGGCACCTGGGGACTGAAGCTTTCTTT,CASSGHLGTEAFF
TRBV6-6,TRBJ1-2,NA,NA,TGTGCCAGCGGATTAGAGCTCAGTGGCTACACCTTC,CASGLELSGYTF
TRBV7-6,TRBJ2-3,NA,NA,TGTGCCAGCAGCTTGACGGATTACACAGATACGCAGTATTTT,CASSLTDYTDTQYF
TRBV5-1,TRBJ1-1,NA,NA,TGCGCCAGCAGCAGGGAGGGCTGGACTGAAGCTTTCTTT,CASSREGWTEAFF
TRBV19,TRBJ1-2,NA,NA,TGTGCCAGTAGTATTAGCGGCCAGGGTGACTATGGCTACACCTTC,CASSISGQGDYGYTF
TRBV4-2,TRBJ1-6,NA,few,TGTGCCAGCAGCCAAGAAAGGACAGTTTATAATTCACCCCTCCACTTT,CASSQERTVYNSPLHF
TRBV10-3,TRBJ2-1,TRBD2,NA,TGTGCCATCAGTGAATCAGCGGGAGGACATGAGCAGTTCTTC,CAISESAGGHEQFF
TRBV7-8,TRBJ2-1,NA,NA,TGTGCCAGCAGCCCAACCCCCTGGGGGCAGGTGTCCAATGAGCAGTTCTTC,CASSPTPWGQVSNEQFF
TRBV28,TRBJ2-1,TRBD1,NA,TGTGCCTCCCGGGACAGGTCCCATGAGCAGTTCTTC,CASRDRSHEQFF
TRBV29-1,TRBJ1-1,NA,NA,TGCAGCATACCCGGCGCGGGGGGGACTGAAGCTTTCTTT,CSIPGAGGTEAFF
TRBV9,TRBJ2-3,NA,NA,TGTGCCAGCAGCGTAGGTGGGGGAGACACAGATACGCAGTATTTT,CASSVGGGDTDTQYF
TRBV2,TRBJ2-1,TRBD2,NA,TGTGCCAGCAGGCCGACTAGCGGGGGTTACAATGAGCAGTTCTTC,CASRPTSGGYNEQFF
TRBV9,TRBJ1-4,NA,few,TGTGCCAGCAGCCCAGGACAGGAAAAACTGTTTTTT,CASSPGQEKLFF
TRBV11-2,TRBJ1-1,NA,NA,TGTGCCAGCAGCTCCGGAGGAGACAGGACCCCGGGACGGCTTCAAGCTTTCTTT,CASSSGGDRTPGRLQAFF
TRBV4-2,TRBJ2-3,NA,few,TGTGCCAGCAGCCATCTTTCAGGGCCTCTGGATACGCAGTATTTT,CASSHLSGPLDTQYF
TRBV7-9,TRBJ1-4,NA,NA,TGTGCCAGCAGCTTTACAGCTAGAGCAACTAATGAAAAACTGTTTTTT,CASSFTARATNEKLFF
TRBV6-5,TRBJ2-3,NA,NA,TGTGCCAGCAAATCTGCTTGGGGGGTGAATACGCAGTATTTT,CASKSAWGVNTQYF
TRBV14,TRBJ2-3,NA,NA,TGTGCCAGCAGCCAGGGCAGGGCTTTGGGAACAGATACGCAGTATTTT,CASSQGRALGTDTQYF
TRBV7-2,TRBJ1-5,NA,NA,TGTGCCAGCAGCTTCCAGAGGACGTACAATCAGCCCCAGCATTTT,CASSFQRTYNQPQHF
TRBV5-1,TRBJ2-5,NA,NA,TGCGCCAGCAGCTTCAGGTCTCAAGAGACCCAGTACTTC,CASSFRSQETQYF
TRBV6-1,TRBJ2-7,NA,many,TGTGCCAGCAGTGCCCAAGCCGGGACGTACGAGCAGTACTTC,CASSAQAGTYEQYF
TRBV19,TRBJ1-1,NA,NA,TGTGCCAGTAGTATGGGGGGCACTGAAGCTTTCTTT,CASSMGGTEAFF
TRBV11-2,TRBJ1-4,NA,NA,TGTGCCAGCAGCTTGGGGTGGAGGCGAACTAATGAAAAACTGTTTTTT,CASSLGWRRTNEKLFF
TRBV5-3,TRBJ1-5,TRBD1,NA,TGTGCCAGAAGTCGTGGACAGGGTGGAGACCTCGGCAATCAGCCCCAGCATTTT,CARSRGQGGDLGNQPQHF
TRBV28,TRBJ1-1,NA,few,TGTGCCAGCAGTCTTCCTCGACGGTCTGAAGCTTTCTTT,CASSLPRRSEAFF
TRBV7-8,TRBJ1-5,NA,few,TGTGCCAGCAGCTTTAACAGGTTTTTTGAGCCCCAGCATTTT,CASSFNRFFEPQHF
TRBV27,TRBJ1-5,TRBD1,few,TGTGCCAGCAGACAGGGGGATCAGCCCCAGCATTTT,CASRQGDQPQHF
TRBV30,TRBJ2-6,NA,NA,TGTGCCTGGAGTTTTGCTGGGGCCAACGTCCTGACTTTC,CAWSFAGANVLTF
TRBV5-4,TRBJ2-7,NA,few,TGTGCCAGCAGCTTTACAGGATCATCCTACGAGCAGTACTTC,CASSFTGSSYEQYF
TRBV28,TRBJ2-7,NA,NA,TGTGCCAGCAGTTGGTTAAGCCCCCTAGCGATTTCCTACGAGCAGTACTTC,CASSWLSPLAISYEQYF
TRBV10-3,TRBJ2-3,TRBD2,NA,TGTGCCATCAAGGGGACTAGCGTTCCGACAGATACGCAGTATTTT,CAIKGTSVPTDTQYF
TRBV6-5,TRBJ2-7,TRBD1,NA,TGTGCCAGCAGCTACCCCGGGACAGGGGTCCACGAGCAGTACTTC,CASSYPGTGVHEQYF
TRBV9,TRBJ2-7,TRBD1,once,TGTGCCAGCAGCGTAGGGTGGGGACAGGTTGCCTACGAGCAGTACTTC,CASSVGWGQVAYEQYF
TRBV14,TRBJ1-1,NA,few,TGTGCCAGCAGCCAAGCCCTGGGAGGAGAAGCTTTCTTT,CASSQALGGEAFF
TRBV5-6,TRBJ1-1,NA,NA,TGTGCCAGCAGCTTGCGGGGGGTTACTGAAGCTTTCTTT,CASSLRGVTEAFF
TRBV11-2,TRBJ2-3,NA,NA,TGTGCCAGCAGCTTGGGTCAGCACACAGATACGCAGTATTTT,CASSLGQHTDTQYF
TRBV5-6,TRBJ2-1,NA,NA,TGTGCCAGCAGCTCCACTCCTTATGAGCAGTTCTTC,CASSSTPYEQFF
TRBV6-1,TRBJ1-1,TRBD1,few,TGTGCCAGCAGCTCCATACAGGGGGGAGCTTTCTTT,CASSSIQGGAFF
TRBV18,TRBJ1-2,NA,medium-sized,TGTGCCAGCTCATCCACAAGACAGCACTATGGCTACACCTTC,CASSSTRQHYGYTF